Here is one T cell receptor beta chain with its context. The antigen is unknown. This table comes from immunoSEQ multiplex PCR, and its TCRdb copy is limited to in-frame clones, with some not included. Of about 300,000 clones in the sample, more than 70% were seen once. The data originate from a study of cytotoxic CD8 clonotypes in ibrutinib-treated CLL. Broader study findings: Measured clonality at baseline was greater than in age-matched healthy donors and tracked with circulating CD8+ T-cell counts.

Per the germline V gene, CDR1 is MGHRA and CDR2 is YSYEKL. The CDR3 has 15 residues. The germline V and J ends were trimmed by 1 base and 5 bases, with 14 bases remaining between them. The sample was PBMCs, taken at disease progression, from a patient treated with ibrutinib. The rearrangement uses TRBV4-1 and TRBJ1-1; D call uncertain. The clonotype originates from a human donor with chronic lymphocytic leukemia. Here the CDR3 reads CASSQVQGSRTEAFF. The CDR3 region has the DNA TGCGCCAGCAGCCAAGTACAAGGGAGTCGGACTGAAGCTTTCTTT.